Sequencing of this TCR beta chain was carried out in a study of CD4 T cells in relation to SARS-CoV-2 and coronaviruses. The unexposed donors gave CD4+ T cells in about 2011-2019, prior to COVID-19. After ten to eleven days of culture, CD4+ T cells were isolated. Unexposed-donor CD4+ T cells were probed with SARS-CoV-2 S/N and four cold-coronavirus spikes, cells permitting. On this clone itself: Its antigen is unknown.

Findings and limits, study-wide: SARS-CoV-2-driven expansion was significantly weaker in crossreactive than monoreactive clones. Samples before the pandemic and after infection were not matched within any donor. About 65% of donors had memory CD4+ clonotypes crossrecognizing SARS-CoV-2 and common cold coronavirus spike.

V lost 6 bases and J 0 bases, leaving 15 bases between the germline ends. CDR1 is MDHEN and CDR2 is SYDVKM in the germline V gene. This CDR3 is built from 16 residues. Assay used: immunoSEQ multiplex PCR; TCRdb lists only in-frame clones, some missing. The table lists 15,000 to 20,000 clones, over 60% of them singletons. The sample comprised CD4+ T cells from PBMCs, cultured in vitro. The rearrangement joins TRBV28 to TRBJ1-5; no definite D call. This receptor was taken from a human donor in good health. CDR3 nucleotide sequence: TGTGCCAGCAGCCCTTTTTCCGGGATTAGCAATCAGCCCCAGCATTTT. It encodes CASSPFSGISNQPQHF. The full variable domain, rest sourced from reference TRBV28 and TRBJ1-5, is DVKVTQSSRYLVKRTGEKVFLECVQDMDHENMFWYRQDPGLGLRLIYFSYDVKMKEKGDIPEGYSVSREKKERFSLILESASTNQTSMYLCASSPFSGISNQPQHFGDGTRLSIL.